The subject of this entry is one TCR beta chain. A multiplex PCR was run with 60 Vbeta primers and 13 Jbeta primers. Generated by immunoSEQ multiplex PCR, the TCRdb table keeps only in-frame clones and is missing some. The table lists over 100,000 clones, around four fifths of them singletons. The data derive from a study of cytomegalovirus exposure and HLA in healthy donors. V lost 0 bases to trimming and J lost 6 bases; unmatched junction nucleotides: 5. The CDR3 extends over 15 amino acids. The V gene's germline CDR1 is ENHRY and CDR2 SYGVKD. This TCR derives from a man aged 40-49 years in good health and CMV-seronegative. Sequenced: PBMCs. The rearrangement uses TRBV10-3 and TRBJ2-1; the match to TRBD1 covers 7 bases. The CDR3: CAISESKDRINEQFF. The CDR3 DNA follows: TGTGCCATCAGTGAGTCGAAGGACAGGATCAATGAGCAGTTCTTC.